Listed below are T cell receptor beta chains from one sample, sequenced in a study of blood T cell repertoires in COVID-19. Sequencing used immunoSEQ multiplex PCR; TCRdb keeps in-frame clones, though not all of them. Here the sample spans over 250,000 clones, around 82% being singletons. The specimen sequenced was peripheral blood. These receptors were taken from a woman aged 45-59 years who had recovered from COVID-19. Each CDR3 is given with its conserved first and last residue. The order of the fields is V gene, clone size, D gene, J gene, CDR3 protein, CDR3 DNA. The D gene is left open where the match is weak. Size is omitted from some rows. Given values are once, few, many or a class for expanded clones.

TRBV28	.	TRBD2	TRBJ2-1	CASSREGLRKQFF	TGTGCCAGCAGCCGTGAGGGACTAAGGAAGCAGTTCTTC
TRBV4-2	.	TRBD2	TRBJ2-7	CASSQSALGGARYEQYF	TGTGCCAGCAGCCAATCTGCCCTCGGGGGGGCCCGCTACGAGCAGTACTTC
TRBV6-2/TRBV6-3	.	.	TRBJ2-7	CASSLHRQSPSSYEQYF	TGTGCCAGCAGTTTACACCGACAGAGCCCTAGCTCCTACGAGCAGTACTTC
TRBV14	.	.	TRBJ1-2	CASSTGGLGYGYTF	TGTGCCAGCAGCACGGGGGGGCTTGGCTATGGCTACACCTTC
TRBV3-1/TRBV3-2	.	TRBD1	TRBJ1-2	CASSSQGARGYTF	TGTGCCAGCAGCTCACAGGGGGCGAGGGGCTACACCTTC
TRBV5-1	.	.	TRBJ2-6	CASALSGANVLTF	TGCGCCAGCGCACTCTCTGGGGCCAACGTCCTGACTTTC
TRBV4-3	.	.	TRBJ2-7	CASSQEGWSEQYF	TGCGCCAGCAGCCAAGAAGGCTGGAGCGAGCAGTACTTC
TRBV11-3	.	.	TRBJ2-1	CASSLGRDNEQFF	TGTGCCAGCAGCTTGGGCAGGGACAATGAGCAGTTCTTC
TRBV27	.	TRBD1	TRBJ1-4	CASSADRGLRHEKLFF	TGTGCCAGCAGTGCCGACAGGGGGTTGCGCCATGAAAAACTGTTTTTT
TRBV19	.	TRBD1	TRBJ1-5	CASTAGTGGTNQPQHF	TGTGCCAGTACCGCCGGGACAGGGGGTACCAATCAGCCCCAGCATTTT
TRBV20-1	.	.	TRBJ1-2	CSARADRGYTF	TGCAGTGCTAGGGCCGACAGAGGCTACACCTTC
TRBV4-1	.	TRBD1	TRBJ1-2	CASSQSDRGLRGYTF	TGCGCCAGCAGCCAATCCGACAGGGGGCTGAGGGGCTACACCTTC
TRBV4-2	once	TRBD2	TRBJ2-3	CASSQEGASGIDTQYF	TGTGCCAGCAGCCAAGAGGGGGCTAGCGGGATTGATACGCAGTATTTT
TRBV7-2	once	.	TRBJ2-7	CASSLDISYEQYF	TGTGCCAGCAGCTTAGACATAAGCTACGAGCAGTACTTC
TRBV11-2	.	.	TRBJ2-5	CASSLDHKETQYF	TGTGCCAGCAGCTTAGATCACAAAGAGACCCAGTACTTC
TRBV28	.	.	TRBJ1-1	CASSSKNTEAFF	TGTGCCAGCAGTAGCAAGAACACTGAAGCTTTCTTT
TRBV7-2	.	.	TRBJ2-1	CASTSSYEQFF	TGTGCCAGCACCTCTAGTTATGAGCAGTTCTTC
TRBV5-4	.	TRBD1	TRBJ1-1	CASRGQGRTEAFF	TGTGCCAGCAGAGGACAGGGGAGGACTGAAGCTTTCTTT
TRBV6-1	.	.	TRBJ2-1	CASSEAPREQFF	TGTGCCAGCAGTGAAGCGCCTCGGGAGCAGTTCTTC
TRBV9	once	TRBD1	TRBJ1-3	CASSGGDRGTIYF	TGTGCCAGCAGCGGCGGGGACAGGGGAACCATATATTTT
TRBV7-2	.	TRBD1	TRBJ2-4	CASSLSGGQGWNIQYF	TGTGCCAGCAGCTTATCCGGGGGACAGGGGTGGAACATTCAGTACTTC
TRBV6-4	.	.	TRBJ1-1	CASRRGVWTRRAFF	TGTGCCAGCAGGCGTGGAGTTTGGACTCGGAGGGCTTTCTTT
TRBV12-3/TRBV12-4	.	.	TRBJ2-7	CASSLTRDEQYF	TGTGCCAGCAGTTTAACGAGGGACGAGCAGTACTTC
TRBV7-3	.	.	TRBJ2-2	CASRRDSRGGELFF	TGTGCCAGCAGAAGGGATTCCCGGGGCGGGGAGCTGTTTTTT
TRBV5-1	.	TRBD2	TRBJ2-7	CASSLGGSGANEQYF	TGCGCCAGCAGCTTGGGCGGTAGCGGGGCCAACGAGCAGTACTTC
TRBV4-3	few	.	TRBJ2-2	CASSQGTGQTGELFF	TGCGCCAGCAGCCAAGGAACAGGGCAAACCGGGGAGCTGTTTTTT
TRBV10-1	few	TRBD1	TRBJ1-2	CATGGYGYTF	TGCGCCACAGGGGGCTATGGCTACACCTTC
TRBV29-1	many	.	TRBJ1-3	CSVGTGGSGNTIYF	TGCAGCGTTGGGACCGGGGGCTCTGGAAACACCATATATTTT
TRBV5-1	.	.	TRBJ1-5	CASSLAGYSNQPQHF	TGCGCCAGCAGCTTGGCCGGGTATAGCAATCAGCCCCAGCATTTT
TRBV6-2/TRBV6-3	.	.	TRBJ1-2	CASSYYGLGGYTF	TGTGCCAGCAGTTATTATGGGCTCGGTGGCTACACCTTC
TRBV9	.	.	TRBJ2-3	CASSKAATSTDTQYF	TGTGCCAGCAGCAAGGCGGCGACTAGCACAGATACGCAGTATTTT
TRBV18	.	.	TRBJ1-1	CASSPNKNTEAFF	TGTGCCAGCTCACCGAACAAGAACACTGAAGCTTTCTTT
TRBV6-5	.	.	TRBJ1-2	CASRNRVSDGYTF	TGTGCCAGCAGAAACAGGGTTTCGGATGGCTACACCTTC
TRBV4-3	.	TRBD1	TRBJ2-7	CASSQGRGQGTYEQYF	TGCGCCAGCAGCCAAGGCCGGGGACAGGGCACCTACGAGCAGTACTTC
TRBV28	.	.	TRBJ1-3	CASTFLAASSGNTIYF	TGTGCCAGCACCTTCCTGGCCGCCAGCTCTGGAAACACCATATATTTT
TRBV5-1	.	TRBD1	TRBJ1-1	CASSFGGQGSTEAFF	TGCGCCAGCAGCTTTGGGGGACAGGGTAGCACTGAAGCTTTCTTT
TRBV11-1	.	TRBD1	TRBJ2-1	CASKQAGTGLGEQFF	TGTGCCAGCAAACAAGCCGGGACAGGGTTAGGTGAGCAGTTCTTC
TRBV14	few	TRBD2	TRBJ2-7	CASSPSGIPYEQYF	TGTGCCAGCAGCCCTAGCGGGATCCCGTACGAGCAGTACTTC
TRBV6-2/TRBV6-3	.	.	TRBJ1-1	CASSYIGTEAFF	TGTGCCAGCAGTTACATCGGGACTGAAGCTTTCTTT
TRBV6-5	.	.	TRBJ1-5	CASSYSTGRQPQHF	TGTGCCAGCAGTTACTCGACAGGTCGGCAGCCCCAGCATTTT
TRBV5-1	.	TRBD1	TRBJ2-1	CASSWGTDSYNEQFF	TGCGCCAGCAGCTGGGGGACAGATTCCTACAATGAGCAGTTCTTC
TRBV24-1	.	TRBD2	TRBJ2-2	CATRGLANTGELFF	TGTGCCACCAGGGGACTAGCGAACACCGGGGAGCTGTTTTTT
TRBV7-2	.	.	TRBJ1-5	CASSREANQPQHF	TGTGCCAGCAGCCGCGAGGCGAATCAGCCCCAGCATTTT
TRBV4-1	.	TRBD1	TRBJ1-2	CASSQGQGTPYGYTF	TGCGCCAGCAGCCAAGGACAGGGGACGCCCTATGGCTACACCTTC
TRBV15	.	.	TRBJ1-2	CATSRDDTRYGYTF	TGTGCCACCAGCAGAGATGACACGCGATATGGCTACACCTTC
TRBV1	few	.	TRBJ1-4	CTSGGQGKEKLFF	TGCACCAGCGGAGGACAGGGGAAAGAAAAACTGTTTTTT
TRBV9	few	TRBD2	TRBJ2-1	CASSVGLAGPYEQFF	TGTGCCAGCAGCGTAGGACTAGCGGGGCCCTATGAGCAGTTCTTC
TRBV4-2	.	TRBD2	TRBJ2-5	CASSPGRGERKTQYF	TGTGCCAGCAGCCCCGGGCGGGGGGAGAGGAAGACCCAGTACTTC
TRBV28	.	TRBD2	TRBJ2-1	CASSQGTSGSNEQFF	TGTGCCAGCAGTCAAGGGACTAGCGGGAGCAATGAGCAGTTCTTC
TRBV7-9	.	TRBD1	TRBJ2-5	CASSPGTGGETQYF	TGTGCCAGCAGCCCAGGGACAGGGGGCGAGACCCAGTACTTC
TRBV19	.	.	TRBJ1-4	CASSWEGEKLFF	TGTGCCAGTAGTTGGGAGGGGGAAAAACTGTTTTTT
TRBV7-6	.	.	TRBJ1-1	CASSIQGSALNTEAFF	TGTGCCAGCAGCATACAGGGTTCCGCCTTGAACACTGAAGCTTTCTTT
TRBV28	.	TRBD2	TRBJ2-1	CASRSGRVVNEQFF	TGTGCCAGCAGAAGCGGGAGGGTAGTCAATGAGCAGTTCTTC
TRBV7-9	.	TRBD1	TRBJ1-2	CASSPPRDRMKGYTF	TGTGCCAGCAGCCCCCCCCGGGACAGGATGAAGGGCTACACCTTC
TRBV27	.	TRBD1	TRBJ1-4	CARRQGANEKLFF	TGTGCCAGGAGACAGGGAGCTAATGAAAAACTGTTTTTT
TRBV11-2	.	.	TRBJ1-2	CASSLGGGPGYTF	TGTGCCAGCAGCTTAGGGGGGGGGCCCGGCTACACCTTC
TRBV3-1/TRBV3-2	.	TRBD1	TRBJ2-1	CASSQESNRGRDEQFF	TGTGCCAGCAGCCAAGAGTCGAACAGGGGGAGAGATGAGCAGTTCTTC
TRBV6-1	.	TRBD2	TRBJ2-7	CASSERSGELYEQYF	TGTGCCAGCAGTGAAAGAAGCGGGGAACTTTACGAGCAGTACTTC
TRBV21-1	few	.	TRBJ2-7	CASSKCDYEQYF	TGTGCCAGCAGCAAGTGCGACTACGAGCAGTACTTC